The 16 T cell receptor beta chains presented below share a single source sample, sequenced in a study of lymphopenia after photon versus proton radiotherapy. Assay: immunoSEQ multiplex PCR; the TCRdb copy retains only in-frame clones and omits some. The sample carries more than 45,000 clones, around 84% recorded once. The starting material was peripheral blood, obtained from a patient treated with proton-based radiotherapy. The receptors were sampled from a man between 60 and 70 years old with pancreatic cancer.

This clone has only one observation. The rearrangement joins TRBV7-2 to TRBJ2-7, with TRBD1 matching over 7 bases. Per germline, CDR1 SGHTA and CDR2 FQGNSA. After removal of 7 bases from V and 1 base from J, the junction contained 13 bases not matched to a gene. CDR3 length: 16 residues. The CDR3 DNA sequence: TGTGCCAGCATCGCTGACAGGGAAATAGGGTCCTACGAGCAGTACTTC. Translation: CASIADREIGSYEQYF.

The chain is built from TRBV4-3 and TRBJ1-2; weak D call: TRBD1 (6 bases). The CDR3 is 16 amino acids. In germline, CDR1 is LGHNA, CDR2 YSLEER. V was clipped by 0 bases and J by 7 bases, with 18 bases between them. The CDR3: CASSQDPVGAEAGYTF. The CDR3 DNA reads TGCGCCAGCAGCCAAGATCCGGTGGGGGCCGAAGCTGGCTACACCTTC.

The chain links TRBV29-1 to TRBJ1-1; no reliable D call. Looked up from germline, CDR1 is SQVTM and CDR2 is ANQGSEA. V shed 4 bases and J shed 3 bases, with 15 bases lying between them. The CDR3 covers 14 residues. CDR3 amino acids: CSVGPVGRDTEAFF. CDR3 nucleotide sequence: TGCAGCGTTGGACCCGTGGGCCGGGACACTGAAGCTTTCTTT. Looking up the rest from reference TRBV29-1 and TRBJ1-1 gives the full variable domain: SAVISQKPSRDICQRGTSLTIQCQVDSQVTMMFWYRQQPGQSLTLIATANQGSEATYESGFVIDKFPISRPNLTFSTLTVSNMSPEDSSIYLCSVGPVGRDTEAFFGQGTRLTVV.

This clone was counted once. The chain combines TRBV15 with TRBJ2-2; TRBD2 agrees at 7 bases. The CDR3 extends over 15 amino acids. From germline, CDR1 is LNHNV and CDR2 YYDKDF (reference sequence). V shed 9 bases and J 0 bases; nucleotides not matched to a gene: 7. CDR3 nucleotide sequence: TGTGCCACGATGGCCCTAGCGGCGAACACCGGGGAGCTGTTTTTT. Amino acids: CATMALAANTGELFF.

This clone was counted once. The CDR3, as DNA: TGTGCCAGCAGCCAAGACCCCCTGACAGGGAAGGCTTCACCCCTCCACTTT. This gives the protein CASSQDPLTGKASPLHF. The V call is TRBV14, the J call TRBJ1-6; TRBD1 aligns across 7 bases. Germline V gives CDR1 SGHDN, CDR2 FVKESK. V shed 0 bases and J 9 bases; nucleotides not matched to a gene: 11. The CDR3 totals 17 residues.

The V gene is TRBV10-3, the J gene TRBJ1-4; D may be TRBD1 (6 bases). Germline assignment: CDR1 ENHRY and CDR2 SYGVKD. V was clipped by 2 bases and J by 8 bases, with 21 bases between them. This CDR3 region has 17 residues. CDR3 in DNA: TGTGCCATCAGTGAGACCGGACCCCCGGGACAAGGGGAAAAACTGTTTTTT. Translated: CAISETGPPGQGEKLFF.

The chain is built from TRBV7-9 and TRBJ2-2, with D unresolved. Between the trimmed V and J ends, which lost 10 bases and 6 bases, there was a span of 24 bases. CDR1 and CDR2 (germline): SEHNR, FQNEAQ (reference sequence). The CDR3 totals 16 residues. As DNA, the CDR3 is TGTGCCACCCCTCAGTGGGGAAAGAGTTTGGCCGGGGAGCTGTTTTTT. It encodes CATPQWGKSLAGELFF. Drawing the rest from reference TRBV7-9 and TRBJ2-2, the complete variable domain is DTGVSQNPRHKITKRGQNVTFRCDPISEHNRLYWYRQTLGQGPEFLTYFQNEAQLEKSRLLSDRFSAERPKGSFSTLEIQRTEQGDSAMYLCATPQWGKSLAGELFFGEGSRLTVL.

The chain has TRBV11-2 and TRBJ1-2; TRBD1 is a possible D gene (6 bases). CDR1 and CDR2 from the germline V gene are SGHAT and FQNNGV. CDR3 length: 15 residues. With 0 bases removed from V and 4 bases from J, the gap between germline ends came to 12 bases. CDR3 sequence (DNA): TGTGCCAGCAGCTTAGAGTTTACAGGGCTCTATGGCTACACCTTC. It translates to CASSLEFTGLYGYTF.

The rearrangement uses TRBV5-1 and TRBJ2-2, with 7 bases matching TRBD1. Unmatched junction bases numbered 12, after V lost 3 bases and J lost 7 bases. CDR1 and CDR2 (germline): SGHRS, YFSETQ. The CDR3 contains 16 residues. The DNA of the CDR3 is TGCGCCAGCAGCTCTGAAGGGGGCATTGGCCACGGGGAGCTGTTTTTT. Protein product: CASSSEGGIGHGELFF.

This clone appeared once. The chain employs TRBV5-1 and TRBJ2-7, with D perhaps matching TRBD1 or TRBD2 (6 bases each). Germline V lookup: CDR1 SGHRS, CDR2 YFSETQ. This CDR3 comprises 14 residues. V shed 0 bases and J shed 5 bases, with 12 bases lying between them. CDR3 protein: CASSLERGADEQYF. CDR3 nucleotide sequence: TGCGCCAGCAGCTTGGAGAGGGGGGCCGACGAGCAGTACTTC.

The chain carries TRBV7-9 and TRBJ1-2; perhaps TRBD1 as D (6 bases). Germline CDR1 is SEHNR and CDR2 is FQNEAQ (reference sequence). V gave up 4 bases and J gave up 6 bases, with 18 bases separating them. CDR3 length: 15 residues. CDR3 in amino acids: CASSSTGLVLNGYTF. The CDR3 nucleotides read TGTGCCAGCAGCTCGACAGGACTAGTCCTTAATGGCTACACCTTC. Drawing the rest from reference TRBV7-9 and TRBJ1-2, the complete variable domain is DTGVSQNPRHKITKRGQNVTFRCDPISEHNRLYWYRQTLGQGPEFLTYFQNEAQLEKSRLLSDRFSAERPKGSFSTLEIQRTEQGDSAMYLCASSSTGLVLNGYTFGSGTRLTVV.

V is TRBV7-9 and J is TRBJ1-5; unclear D gene. The CDR3 loop spans 12 amino acids. V was trimmed by 5 bases and J by 3 bases, leaving 5 bases between them. Per the germline V gene, CDR1 is SEHNR and CDR2 is FQNEAQ (reference sequence). The CDR3 loop reads CASSRDNQPQHF. In DNA, the CDR3 is TGTGCCAGCAGCCGGGACAATCAGCCCCAGCATTTT.

This clone was counted only a few times. The chain employs TRBV6-1 and TRBJ1-4, with a possible D match to TRBD1 (5 bases). Trimming removed 10 bases at V and 0 bases at J, with 12 bases between. The CDR3 covers 14 residues. CDR1 is MNHNS, CDR2 SASEGT, per germline. CDR3 amino acids: CATTWGATNEKLFF. The CDR3 DNA reads TGTGCCACTACATGGGGCGCAACTAATGAAAAACTGTTTTTT.

This rearrangement joins TRBV5-1 to TRBJ2-3; 11 bases are shared with TRBD1. This CDR3 contains 15 residues. V was clipped by 7 bases and J by 2 bases; unmatched bases: 6. The germline V gene encodes CDR1 SGHRS and CDR2 YFSETQ. CDR3 in amino acids: CASGQGALLTDTQYF. The CDR3 DNA sequence: TGCGCCAGCGGACAGGGGGCCCTGCTCACAGATACGCAGTATTTT. Together with reference TRBV5-1 and TRBJ2-3, the CDR3 gives the full variable domain: KAGVTQTPRYLIKTRGQQVTLSCSPISGHRSVSWYQQTPGQGLQFLFEYFSETQRNKGNFPGRFSGRQFSNSRSEMNVSTLELGDSALYLCASGQGALLTDTQYFGPGTRLTVL.

The V gene is TRBV4-1, the J gene TRBJ1-1; D unclear. Trimming shortened V by 5 bases and J by 1 base, and 14 bases separated the two germline ends. From germline, CDR1 is MGHRA and CDR2 YSYEKL. This CDR3 has 15 residues. The CDR3 is CASSSRTSANTEAFF. The CDR3 DNA reads as TGCGCCAGCAGCTCCCGGACCTCGGCGAACACTGAAGCTTTCTTT.

This rearrangement joins TRBV28 to TRBJ1-1, with D possibly TRBD1 on 6 matching bases. V dropped 3 bases and J dropped 3 bases, with 11 bases sitting between them. Germline V lookup: CDR1 MDHEN, CDR2 SYDVKM. The CDR3 has 14 amino acids. CDR3 DNA sequence: TGTGCCAGCAGTTTTGCTCAGGGGTACACTGAAGCTTTCTTT. Encoded protein: CASSFAQGYTEAFF.